This is a list of T cell receptor beta chains from one sample in a study of shared clonotypes between healthy human individuals. Some clones are missing from TCRdb's copy, which holds only in-frame ones; the method was immunoSEQ multiplex PCR. The sample carries approximately 100,000 clones, about 63% recorded once. Sequencing input: memory CD8+ T cells sorted from blood. The source of these receptors is a woman under 40 in good health. The CDR3 runs from the conserved cysteine through the conserved F or W. The D gene is left open where the match is weak. Only some rows state a clone size, as once, few, many or a class for expanded clones.

clone_size j_call d_call v_call cdr3_nt cdr3_aa
- TRBJ2-3 TRBD2 TRBV13 TGTGCCAGCAGCTTAGGCCTAAGGTTGTTAGCGGGAGGATACAGCACAGATACGCAGTATTTT CASSLGLRLLAGGYSTDTQYF
once TRBJ2-3 TRBD1 TRBV4-1 TGCGCCAGCAGCCGAAACTTCCCATTGACAGGGCCGAGCACAGATACGCAGTATTTT CASSRNFPLTGPSTDTQYF
- TRBJ1-5 TRBD1 TRBV28 TGTGCCAGCAGTTTGTTTAGGACAGGCGCGTACTTTAGGCCCCAGCATTTT CASSLFRTGAYFRPQHF
once TRBJ2-5 - TRBV10-3 TGTGCCATCAGTACAAACTACCGGGACGAGGCGGGGGAGACCCAGTACTTC CAISTNYRDEAGETQYF
- TRBJ1-1 - TRBV27 TGTGCCAGCAGTACTTATACAGGCAAGAACACTGAAGCTTTCTTT CASSTYTGKNTEAFF
few TRBJ2-2 - TRBV11-3 TGTGCCAGCAGCTTAGATCTTGGTTGGGGGCCCCAAAAAAGCACCGGGGAGCTGTTTTTT CASSLDLGWGPQKSTGELFF
many TRBJ2-7 - TRBV6-1 TGTGCCAGCAGCCAACAGGGTCCCCCAGGAGAGCAGTACTTC CASSQQGPPGEQYF
- TRBJ2-7 TRBD2 TRBV27 TGTGCCAGCAGTTCATGGACTAGCGGGACCTACGAGCAGTACTTC CASSSWTSGTYEQYF
- TRBJ1-1 TRBD1 TRBV29-1 TGCAGCGTTGGACTGCCGTGGACAGGCATGAACACTGAAGCTTTCTTT CSVGLPWTGMNTEAFF
- TRBJ2-5 - TRBV5-6 TGTGCCAGCAGCCTTGAGATTGGAGCGGCCCAGTACTTC CASSLEIGAAQYF
- TRBJ2-1 TRBD2 TRBV27 TGTGCCAGCAAGATCCTAAGCGGGAGGGCCCTCAATGAGCAGTTCTTC CASKILSGRALNEQFF
- TRBJ2-6 TRBD2 TRBV7-9 TGTGCCAGCAGCCCCCGCAGCGGGAGGGCCCACGAGCAGTGCTTC CASSPRSGRAHEQCF
once TRBJ2-6 - TRBV21-1 TGTGCCAGCGCTAAACGTCGAGGACAGGGTCTGGGGGCCAACGTCCTGACTTTC CASAKRRGQGLGANVLTF
- TRBJ1-5 TRBD1 TRBV7-8 TGTGCCAGCAGCGCCAGGGGGCATAATCAGCCCCAGCATTTT CASSARGHNQPQHF
- TRBJ1-5 - TRBV5-8 TGTGCCAGCAGCTTCCCATCGGGGCAGCCCCAGCATTTT CASSFPSGQPQHF
once TRBJ1-1 TRBD1 TRBV7-6 TGTGCCAGCAGCTTAGTAAGGACAGGGGTGAACACTGAAGCTTTCTTT CASSLVRTGVNTEAFF
- TRBJ2-7 - TRBV5-1 TGCGCCAGCAGCACAACCCGGGACTACGAGCAGTACTTC CASSTTRDYEQYF
- TRBJ2-3 - TRBV6-4 TGTGCCAGCAGTGACTCGACCGGGGCGACAGATACGCAGTATTTT CASSDSTGATDTQYF
- TRBJ2-7 - TRBV28 TGTGCCAGCAGTGAAACACCGAAGGTCCGTTTCTACGAGCAGTACTTC CASSETPKVRFYEQYF
- TRBJ2-2 - TRBV7-6 TGTGCCAGCAGCTTAGGGCCCACCGGAGGGACCGGGGAGCTGTTTTTT CASSLGPTGGTGELFF
- TRBJ2-1 - TRBV11-3 TGTGCCAGCAGCTTAGTCCCGGGATGGGGTGAGCAGTTCTTC CASSLVPGWGEQFF
- TRBJ2-7 - TRBV28 TGTGCCAGCAGTTTATGGAGCGGAATTTACGAGCAGTACTTC CASSLWSGIYEQYF
- TRBJ2-3 TRBD1 TRBV28 TGTGCCAGCAGTTTAAGGGGACAGGGGTCGTTCACAGATACGCAGTATTTT CASSLRGQGSFTDTQYF
- TRBJ2-5 - TRBV9 TGTGCCAGCAGCGTAGGGTTCAGGGGACAAGAGACCCAGTACTTC CASSVGFRGQETQYF